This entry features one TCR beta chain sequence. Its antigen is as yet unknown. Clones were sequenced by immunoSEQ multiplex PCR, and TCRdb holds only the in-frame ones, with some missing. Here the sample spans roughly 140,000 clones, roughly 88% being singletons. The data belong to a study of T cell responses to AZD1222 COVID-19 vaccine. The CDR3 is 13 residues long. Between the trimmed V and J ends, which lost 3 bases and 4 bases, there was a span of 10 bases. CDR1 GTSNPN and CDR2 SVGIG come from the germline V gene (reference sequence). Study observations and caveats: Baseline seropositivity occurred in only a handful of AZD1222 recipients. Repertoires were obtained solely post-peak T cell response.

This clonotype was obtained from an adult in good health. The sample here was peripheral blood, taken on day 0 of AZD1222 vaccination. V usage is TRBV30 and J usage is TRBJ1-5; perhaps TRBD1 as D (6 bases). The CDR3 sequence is CAWSAQGNQPQHF. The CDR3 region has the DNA TGTGCCTGGAGCGCACAGGGTAATCAGCCCCAGCATTTT.